This T cell receptor (beta chain) derives from a study of CD8 T cells in Susac syndrome. The sequenced target, TCR beta, came from blood CD8+ and CD4+ T cells. TEMRA cells were FACS-enriched, unlike CD8+ and CD4+ T cells, which were negatively isolated. With random hexamers, about 0.45 to 1 ug RNA was reverse transcribed. TCRdb re-analysed the immunoSEQ multiplex PCR reads in MiXCR, keeping a single row per CDR3 protein. Seen here are approximately 170,000 distinct CDR3 sequences, around 90% observed once, and the top ten hold 0.065% to 0.1%. J was trimmed by 6 bases and V by 9 bases; bases with no gene match: 3. The V gene's germline CDR1 is MDHEN and CDR2 SYDVKM. The CDR3 is 11 amino acids.

The chain joins TRBV28 to TRBJ2-7, with 9 bases identical to TRBD2. Sequenced material: CD4+ T cells from PBMCs. The origin of this receptor is a human donor in good health. For the CDR3, the DNA is TGTGCCAGTAAGCGGGAGGTCGAGCAGTACTTC. It encodes CASKREVEQYF.